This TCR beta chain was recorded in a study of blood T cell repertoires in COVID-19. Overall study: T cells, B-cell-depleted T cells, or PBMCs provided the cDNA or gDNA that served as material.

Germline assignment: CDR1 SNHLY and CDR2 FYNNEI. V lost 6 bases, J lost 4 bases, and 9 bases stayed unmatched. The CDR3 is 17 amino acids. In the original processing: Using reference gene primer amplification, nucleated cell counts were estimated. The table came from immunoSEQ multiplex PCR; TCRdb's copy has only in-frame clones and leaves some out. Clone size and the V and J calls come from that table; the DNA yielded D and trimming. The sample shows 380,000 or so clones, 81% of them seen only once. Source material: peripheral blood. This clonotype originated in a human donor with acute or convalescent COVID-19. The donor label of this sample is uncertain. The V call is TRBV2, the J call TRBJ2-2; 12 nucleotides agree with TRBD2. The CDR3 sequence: CASSDFLAGGGTGELFF. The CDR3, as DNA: TGTGCCAGCAGCGATTTCCTAGCGGGAGGGGGCACCGGGGAGCTGTTTTTT.